This TCR beta chain was profiled in a study of cytomegalovirus exposure and HLA in healthy donors. Primers included in the PCR were 60 Vbeta and 13 Jbeta primers. Some clones are missing from TCRdb's copy, which holds only in-frame ones; the method was immunoSEQ multiplex PCR. With tens of thousands of clones in the sample, the ten largest clones hold about 2.2%. Study outcomes and limitations: In a later analysis, HLA-C alleles had the fewest associated TCRs, DRB1 alleles the most.

About this clone: What it binds is unknown.

Per germline, CDR1 SQVTM and CDR2 ANQGSEA. The V end was cut by 5 bases, the J end by 5 bases, with 12 bases between. There are 12 residues in the CDR3. This sequence was found in a female donor in good health and CMV-seronegative. Material: PBMCs. The V gene is TRBV29-1, the J gene TRBJ2-5; D is perhaps TRBD2 (6 bases). The CDR3 region has the DNA TGCAGCGTTACGGAGGGAGTGGAGACCCAGTACTTC. Residues: CSVTEGVETQYF.